A selection of T cell receptor beta chains follows, all from one sample in a study of breast tumors, draining lymph nodes, adjacent tissues. TCRdb independently ran MiXCR on the multiplex PCR reads; one entry per CDR3 protein. The sample yields under 45,000 distinct CDR3 sequences, around a third seen once. Specimen: breast tumor tissue. The origin of the receptors is a female donor with breast cancer. Some clones in this sample may be carry-over from other donors' samples. The conserved cysteine and the conserved F or W are not part of the CDR3 here.

>TRBV12-3/TRBV12-4|TRBJ2-3
ASSFRYGGTDTQY
>TRBV29-1|TRBJ2-3
GVRQGADTQY
>TRBV6-5|TRBJ2-7
ASSYRASAYEQY
>TRBV27|TRBJ1-1
ANTPENTEAF
>TRBV24-1|TRBJ2-2
ATSDFMGRKLF
>TRBV5-8|TRBJ2-1
ASLTLAGYNEQF
>TRBV14|TRBJ2-5
ASSQQETQY
>TRBV6-6|TRBJ2-3
ASSRTQGPGADTQY
>TRBV11-2|TRBJ1-2
ASSTTGTAFGYT
>TRBV4-3|TRBJ1-4
ASSQTSSGGTKLF
>TRBV6-6|TRBJ1-3
ASSLVAPGPVGTIY
>TRBV28|TRBJ1-2
ASSFRFTHYGYT
>TRBV12-3/TRBV12-4|TRBJ1-2
ASSLSGVGYGYT
>TRBV12-3/TRBV12-4|TRBJ2-7
ASRSDRDSYEQY
>TRBV12-5|TRBJ1-2
ASGRQDSFYGYT
>TRBV20-1|TRBJ2-5
SAGIARETQY
>TRBV6-2/TRBV6-3|TRBJ2-1
ASRPGTSGVYNEQF
>TRBV9|TRBJ2-3
ASSSPEGGGIADTQY
>TRBV6-6|TRBJ2-3
ASSYSLLASSTDTQY
>TRBV5-6|TRBJ1-4
ASSLMQGSGEKLF
>TRBV20-1|TRBJ1-3
SAARTVGNTIY
>TRBV6-1|TRBJ2-5
ASSYGTSGIETQY
>TRBV20-1|NA
SARDPDTGTQH
>TRBV10-3|TRBJ2-2
AISESPDANTGELF
>TRBV7-9|TRBJ2-3
ASSRYSGRIDTQY
>TRBV9|TRBJ2-3
ASSASLTDTRY
>TRBV28|TRBJ2-4
ASSFYRSKNIQY
>TRBV24-1|TRBJ2-1
ATSEPLAGGLSSYNEQF
>TRBV28|TRBJ2-7
ASTLGLAAYEQY